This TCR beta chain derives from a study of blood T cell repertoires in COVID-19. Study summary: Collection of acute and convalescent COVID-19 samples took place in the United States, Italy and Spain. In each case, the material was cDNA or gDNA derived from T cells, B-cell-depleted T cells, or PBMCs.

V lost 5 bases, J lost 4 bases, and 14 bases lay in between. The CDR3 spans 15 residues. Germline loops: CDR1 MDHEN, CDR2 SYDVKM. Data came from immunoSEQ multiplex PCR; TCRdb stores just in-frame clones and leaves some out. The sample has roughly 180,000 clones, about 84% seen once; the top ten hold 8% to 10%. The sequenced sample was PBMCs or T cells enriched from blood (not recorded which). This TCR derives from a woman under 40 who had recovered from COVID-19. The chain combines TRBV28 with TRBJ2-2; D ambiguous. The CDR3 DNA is TGTGCCAGCAGTCCCGGGTCCCTATTCACCGGGGAGCTGTTTTTT. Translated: CASSPGSLFTGELFF.